A single sample gave rise to the 32 T cell receptor beta chains below, sequenced in a study of blood T cell repertoires in COVID-19. Using immunoSEQ multiplex PCR, the repertoire was profiled, and TCRdb retains in-frame clones only, with some absent. The repertoire holds approximately 470,000 clones, with around 90% as singletons. The sequenced material came from PBMCs or T cells enriched from blood (not recorded which). These receptors were taken from a woman aged 18 to 35 who had recovered from COVID-19.

This clone appeared once. The chain has TRBV27 and TRBJ1-1, with 7 bases that match TRBD1. There are 16 residues in the CDR3. V trimming: 2 bases; J trimming: 0 bases; junction bases outside the gene matches: 6. Germline loops: CDR1 MNHEY, CDR2 SMNVEV (reference sequence). CDR3: CASSLRQGRVNTEAFF. CDR3 nucleotides: TGTGCCAGCAGTTTACGACAGGGTCGGGTGAACACTGAAGCTTTCTTT.

Here the CDR3 DNA reads TGTGCCAGCAGTTACGAGGACAGCTATGGCTACACCTTC. Its protein product is CASSYEDSYGYTF. The V gene is TRBV6-5, the J gene TRBJ1-2; D may be TRBD1 (6 bases). Per germline, CDR1 MNHEY and CDR2 SVGAGI. CDR3 length equals 13 residues. V was pared by 2 bases and J by 4 bases, with 8 bases between.

This rearrangement joins TRBV5-1 to TRBJ1-6; 11 bases map to TRBD1. Germline V gene data show CDR1 as SGHRS and CDR2 as YFSETQ. The V segment lost 4 bases and the J segment 8 bases; nucleotides outside the gene matches: 11. The CDR3 runs to 17 residues. CDR3 nucleotide sequence: TGCGCCAGCAGCGAGACCGGGACAGGGGGAAGAGATTCACCCCTCCACTTT. It is translated as CASSETGTGGRDSPLHF.

The V and J genes are TRBV7-9 and TRBJ1-1; D perhaps matches TRBD1 (6 bases). The germline V gene encodes CDR1 SEHNR and CDR2 FQNEAQ (reference sequence). V lost 6 bases and J 4 bases, leaving 15 bases between the germline ends. The CDR3 has 14 residues. The CDR3 spells CASSILQGSTEAFF. The CDR3, as DNA: TGTGCCAGCAGTATCTTACAGGGTAGCACTGAAGCTTTCTTT.

The chain employs TRBV30 and TRBJ1-6; a weak D match, TRBD1 (5 bases). V gave up 2 bases and J gave up 9 bases, with 20 bases separating them. Germline V CDR1 and CDR2: GTSNPN, SVGIG (reference sequence). The CDR3 is 16 residues long. DNA for the CDR3: TGTGCCTGGAGTCTTACCCAGGGTGTTGTAGCTTCACCCCTCCACTTT. Its translation is CAWSLTQGVVASPLHF.

The DNA for the CDR3 is TGTGCCAGCAGCTTCCGAGACAGAGAGAACACTGAAGCTTTCTTT. It encodes CASSFRDRENTEAFF. The V call is TRBV7-8, the J call TRBJ1-1; D may be TRBD1 (5 bases). This CDR3 has 15 amino acids. Looked up from germline, CDR1 is SGHVS and CDR2 is FQNEAQ. Trimming pared 3 bases from V and 1 base from J, leaving 12 bases between. The complete variable domain, with remaining parts taken from reference TRBV7-8 and TRBJ1-1, reads GAGVSQSPRYKVAKRGQDVALRCDPISGHVSLFWYQQALGQGPEFLTYFQNEAQLDKSGLPSDRFFAERPEGSVSTLKIQRTQQEDSAVYLCASSFRDRENTEAFFGQGTRLTVV.

J is TRBJ2-5 and V is TRBV5-1; D call uncertain. CDR1 and CDR2 from the germline V gene are SGHRS and YFSETQ. This CDR3 comprises 13 residues. Between the trimmed V and J ends, which lost 0 bases and 5 bases, there was a span of 8 bases. CDR3 nucleotides: TGCGCCAGCAGCTTGGGGATCGGGGAGACCCAGTACTTC. It encodes CASSLGIGETQYF.

This rearrangement joins TRBV28 to TRBJ1-2; 11 bases are shared with TRBD1. CDR1 and CDR2 (germline): MDHEN, SYDVKM. With 0 bases clipped from V and 7 bases from J, the junction kept 1 base outside the gene matches. CDR3 length: 14 residues. The CDR3 DNA reads as TGTGCCAGCAGTTTATGGGGGACAGGGGGTGGCTACACCTTC. The encoded protein is CASSLWGTGGGYTF.

This chain links TRBV28 with TRBJ2-1, with TRBD2 identical over 10 bases. The CDR3 spans 21 residues. Germline CDR1 and CDR2: MDHEN and SYDVKM. V gave up 6 bases and J gave up 3 bases; unmatched junction bases: 23. The CDR3 region is CASRPYRVKRGGPSDYNEQFF. CDR3 coding DNA: TGTGCCAGCAGACCCTACCGAGTAAAGCGGGGGGGCCCGTCCGACTACAATGAGCAGTTCTTC.

The chain links TRBV5-1 to TRBJ1-1, with D tentatively TRBD1 (5 bases). The germline CDR1 and CDR2 sequences are SGHRS and YFSETQ. The CDR3 consists of 14 residues. The V end lost 4 bases, the J end lost 8 bases, and 18 bases lay between the germline ends. CDR3 coding DNA: TGCGCCAGCAGCCTTGAACGAGGGGAGGCCGAAGCTTTCTTT. This encodes CASSLERGEAEAFF.

The rearrangement uses TRBV29-1 and TRBJ2-2, with D possibly TRBD2 on 5 matching bases. The CDR3 runs to 14 residues. The ends were cut back, 6 bases at V and 1 base at J, with 12 bases in the middle. Germline lookup yields CDR1 SQVTM and CDR2 ANQGSEA. The DNA of the CDR3 is TGCAGCGTCCATTTGGCGGGGAACACCGGGGAGCTGTTTTTT. This encodes CSVHLAGNTGELFF.

As DNA, the CDR3 is TGTGCCAGCGGAATAGGCGGAGATAACTATGGCTACACCTTC. It yields the protein CASGIGGDNYGYTF. The chain carries TRBV7-9 and TRBJ1-2; D not resolved. Germline values: CDR1 SEHNR, CDR2 FQNEAQ (reference sequence). Trimming removed 8 bases from V and 1 base from J, with 14 bases in between. The CDR3 length is 14 residues. The variable domain in full, completed from reference TRBV7-9 and TRBJ1-2, reads DTGVSQNPRHKITKRGQNVTFRCDPISEHNRLYWYRQTLGQGPEFLTYFQNEAQLEKSRLLSDRFSAERPKGSFSTLEIQRTEQGDSAMYLCASGIGGDNYGYTFGSGTRLTVV.

The rearrangement links TRBV6-4 to TRBJ2-1; the match to TRBD1 covers 7 bases. CDR3 length: 14 amino acids. V shed 8 bases, J shed 7 bases, and the junction held 11 bases outside the gene matches. Germline-derived CDR1 and CDR2 are MRHNA and SNTAGT. The CDR3 reads CASALGDSRNEQFF. The CDR3 DNA reads TGTGCCAGCGCCCTGGGGGACAGCCGTAATGAGCAGTTCTTC.

The genes are TRBV19 and TRBJ2-2; D possibly corresponds to TRBD2 (5 bases). V was shortened by 3 bases and J by 5 bases, with 13 bases between the two germline ends. Germline-derived CDR1 and CDR2 are LNHDA and SQIVND (reference sequence). CDR3 length: 15 residues. CDR3: CASSIFSTGTGELFF. CDR3 sequence (DNA): TGTGCCAGTAGTATCTTCAGCACGGGGACCGGGGAGCTGTTTTTT.

J is TRBJ1-2 and V is TRBV9; D is ambiguous. CDR1 and CDR2 from the germline V gene are SGDLS and YYNGEE. This CDR3 region has 15 residues. V was pared by 0 bases and J by 2 bases, with 11 bases between. CDR3 sequence reads: CASSVAPGSNYGYTF. For the CDR3, the DNA is TGTGCCAGCAGCGTAGCCCCGGGGTCGAACTATGGCTACACCTTC. Using reference TRBV9 and TRBJ1-2 for the parts outside the CDR3, the full variable domain is DSGVTQTPKHLITATGQRVTLRCSPRSGDLSVYWYQQSLDQGLQFLIQYYNGEERAKGNILERFSAQQFPDLHSELNLSSLELGDSALYFCASSVAPGSNYGYTFGSGTRLTVV.

The V and J genes are TRBV7-9 and TRBJ2-3, with 7 bases aligning to TRBD1. This CDR3 contains 16 residues. Trimming at V came to 5 bases and at J to 4 bases, leaving 12 bases not matched to a gene. In germline, CDR1 is SEHNR, CDR2 FQNEAQ (reference sequence). The CDR3 coding sequence is TGTGCCAGCAGCGACCCGTTACAGGGGATGGCAGATACGCAGTATTTT. It is translated as CASSDPLQGMADTQYF.

The rearrangement joins TRBV18 to TRBJ2-7; 9 bases fit TRBD2. Germline CDR1 reads KGHSH; CDR2 reads LQKENI. This CDR3 is built from 15 residues. V trimming: 4 bases; J trimming: 2 bases; junction bases outside the gene matches: 6. This chain's CDR3 is CASSQASGDPYEQYF. Written as DNA, the CDR3 is TGTGCCAGCTCACAGGCTAGCGGGGACCCCTACGAGCAGTACTTC. The variable domain in full, with the rest retrieved from reference TRBV18 and TRBJ2-7, is NAGVMQNPRHLVRRRGQEARLRCSPMKGHSHVYWYRQLPEEGLKFMVYLQKENIIDESGMPKERFSAEFPKEGPSILRIQQVVRGDSAAYFCASSQASGDPYEQYFGPGTRLTVT.

Only one count was recorded for this clone. V usage is TRBV20-1 and J usage is TRBJ1-2; the match to TRBD1 covers 7 bases. This CDR3 region has 11 residues. Germline CDR1 is DFQATT and CDR2 is SNEGSKA (reference sequence). V gave up 3 bases and J gave up 8 bases; unmatched junction bases: 3. CDR3 sequence (DNA): TGCAGTGCTAGGGACAGGAACGGCTACACCTTC. It yields the protein CSARDRNGYTF.

The J gene is TRBJ1-3, the V gene TRBV15, with 7 positions matching TRBD1. Germline V gene data show CDR1 as LNHNV and CDR2 as YYDKDF (reference sequence). Unmatched junction bases numbered 19, after V lost 2 bases and J lost 0 bases. The CDR3 is made up of 21 amino acids. The CDR3 region has the DNA TGTGCCACCAGCAGACGTTCGTTCCCTTTGGAAGGACAGGCCTCTGGAAACACCATATATTTT. Residues: CATSRRSFPLEGQASGNTIYF.

The CDR3 loop is CASSDKRGGKETQYF. CDR3 sequence (DNA): TGTGCCAGCAGCGATAAACGGGGGGGAAAAGAGACCCAGTACTTC. V and J are TRBV5-4 and TRBJ2-5, with TRBD2 matching 8 bases. Germline assignment: CDR1 SGHNT and CDR2 YYREEE (reference sequence). The CDR3 is 15 amino acids. The V gene end was trimmed by 4 bases and the J gene end by 3 bases; junction bases not matched to a gene: 8.

A few counts support this clone. The gene calls are TRBV12-3 or TRBV12-4 and TRBJ1-2; no definite D call. The CDR3 consists of 13 residues. Trimming stripped 6 bases from V and 8 bases from J, with 16 bases between. The CDR3 DNA sequence: TGTGCCAGCAGGCGGAACCAAGACGGCGGCTACACCTTC. Translated, it gives CASRRNQDGGYTF.

V is TRBV2 and J is TRBJ1-4; D not certain. The V end lost 7 bases, the J end lost 4 bases, and 10 bases lay between the germline ends. CDR1 SNHLY and CDR2 FYNNEI come from the germline V gene. The CDR3 is 13 amino acids. CDR3 DNA sequence: TGTGCCAGCAAGGCCGACTATAATGAAAAACTGTTTTTT. Amino acids: CASKADYNEKLFF.

The rearrangement links TRBV12-5 to TRBJ1-4; D call uncertain. Germline V CDR1 and CDR2: LGHNT, FRNRAP. The CDR3 sequence is 13 residues long. Trimming pared 6 bases from V and 8 bases from J, leaving 13 bases between. The CDR3 region is CASGYNLEEKLFF. The CDR3 DNA sequence: TGTGCTAGTGGCTACAATCTAGAGGAAAAACTGTTTTTT.

In its sample, this clone was seen a few times. The chain employs TRBV10-2 and TRBJ2-7, with D perhaps TRBD1 (6 bases). V lost 6 bases to trimming and J lost 1 base, with 25 bases between them. Looked up from germline, CDR1 is WSHSY and CDR2 is SAAADI. The CDR3 sequence is 18 residues long. The chain's CDR3 is CASRGASSTDRGSYEQYF. The CDR3 DNA follows: TGCGCCAGCAGGGGGGCTAGTAGTACGGATCGCGGGTCCTACGAGCAGTACTTC.

The V and J genes are TRBV5-1 and TRBJ1-4; 8 bases map to TRBD1. The CDR3 loop spans 15 amino acids. CDR1 is SGHRS and CDR2 is YFSETQ in the germline V gene. With 0 bases clipped from V and 8 bases from J, the junction kept 6 bases outside the gene matches. The CDR3 spells CASSLETGADEKLFF. The DNA of the CDR3 is TGCGCCAGCAGCTTGGAGACAGGGGCGGACGAAAAACTGTTTTTT.

The chain links TRBV4-1 to TRBJ2-7; possible D gene TRBD1, 6 bases. This CDR3 has 15 residues. The ends were cut back, 0 bases at V and 3 bases at J, with 12 bases in the middle. Germline lookup yields CDR1 MGHRA and CDR2 YSYEKL. CDR3 DNA sequence: TGCGCCAGCAGCCAAGAAACAGGGATCGGCTACGAGCAGTACTTC. It is translated as CASSQETGIGYEQYF.

V gene TRBV23-1 combines with J gene TRBJ2-5, with a possible D match to TRBD2 (5 bases). TRBV23-1 is treated as an ORF (open reading frame) with a function not yet certain. CDR3 length equals 14 residues. Deletions cut 4 bases from V and 10 bases from J, with 19 bases between. The CDR3 spells CASSRRPEGPGQYF. In DNA, the CDR3 is TGCGCCAGCAGTCGCCGTCCAGAGGGCCCAGGCCAGTACTTC.

This sequence joins TRBV4-1 and TRBJ1-3; D not resolved. Trimming took off 5 bases at V and 0 bases at J, with 11 bases between the two ends. Germline V gives CDR1 MGHRA, CDR2 YSYEKL. CDR3 length: 15 residues. The CDR3 DNA reads as TGCGCCAGCAGCGTCAACGGGTTCTCTGGAAACACCATATATTTT. Translating it yields CASSVNGFSGNTIYF.

The chain has TRBV11-3 and TRBJ2-5; 11 bases fit TRBD2. J gave up 4 bases and V 1 base, and 2 bases lay outside the gene matches. The CDR3 is 15 residues long. Germline CDR1 is SGHNT and CDR2 is YENEEA. The CDR3 region is CASSLGLAGTETQYF. CDR3 sequence (DNA): TGTGCCAGCAGCTTAGGACTAGCGGGGACAGAGACCCAGTACTTC.

The chain uses TRBV5-4 and TRBJ1-1; D perhaps matches TRBD1 (6 bases). V was trimmed by 4 bases and J by 1 base, leaving 11 bases between them. The CDR3 covers 14 residues. The germline CDR1 and CDR2 sequences are SGHNT and YYREEE (reference sequence). DNA of the CDR3: TGTGCCAGCAGCACAAGGACAGAGAACACTGAAGCTTTCTTT. It yields the protein CASSTRTENTEAFF.

This clone was picked up a small number of times. This chain joins TRBV7-9 and TRBJ1-2, with TRBD1 matching 11 bases. The CDR3 covers 16 residues. Germline-derived CDR1 and CDR2 are SEHNR and FQNEAQ (reference sequence). V gave up 1 base and J gave up 7 bases; unmatched junction bases: 8. As DNA, the CDR3 is TGTGCCAGCAGCTTAGGCGCAGGACAGGGGGCCGGTGGCTACACCTTC. This translates into CASSLGAGQGAGGYTF.

The chain couples TRBV7-8 to TRBJ1-5, with D possibly TRBD1 on 5 matching bases. The CDR3 runs 16 residues. Trimming took off 1 base at V and 6 bases at J, with 16 bases between the two ends. The V gene's germline CDR1 is SGHVS and CDR2 FQNEAQ. The CDR3: CASSLGGGEKRQPQHF. The CDR3 DNA sequence: TGTGCCAGCAGCTTAGGCGGGGGGGAAAAGCGTCAGCCCCAGCATTTT. Combining the CDR3 with reference TRBV7-8 and TRBJ1-5 gives the whole variable domain GAGVSQSPRYKVAKRGQDVALRCDPISGHVSLFWYQQALGQGPEFLTYFQNEAQLDKSGLPSDRFFAERPEGSVSTLKIQRTQQEDSAVYLCASSLGGGEKRQPQHFGDGTRLSIL.